The sequence of this T cell receptor beta chain was determined in a study of CD8+CD57+ T cells in acquired aplastic anemia. Looking at the study overall: The mean DNA yield obtained from sorted CD4+ and CD8+ cells came to approximately 3 ug. Whole-study findings and limits: There were approximately 27 CD8+ CDR3 sequences that occurred in both patients and controls.

Comments on this clonotype: The antigen remains undetermined.

Germline CDR1 LNHNV, CDR2 YYDKDF (reference sequence). Between the trimmed V and J ends, which lost 0 bases and 5 bases, there was a span of 7 bases. The CDR3 is made up of 13 amino acids. It was genomic DNA that served as the template for profiling TCR beta VDJ and CDR3. MiXCR was run by TCRdb on the reads, yielding one entry per CDR3 protein. This table holds 60,000 to 75,000 distinct CDR3 sequences, 50% to 70% found once. J is TRBJ2-5 and V is TRBV15; D uncertain. The specimen sequenced was sorted CD4+, CD8+, or CD8+CD57+ T cells (not recorded which) from PBMCs. This clonotype originated in a human donor in good health, serving as a control. This CDR3 is CATSRDLGETQYF. The CDR3 DNA is TGTGCCACCAGCAGAGATCTGGGGGAGACCCAGTACTTC.